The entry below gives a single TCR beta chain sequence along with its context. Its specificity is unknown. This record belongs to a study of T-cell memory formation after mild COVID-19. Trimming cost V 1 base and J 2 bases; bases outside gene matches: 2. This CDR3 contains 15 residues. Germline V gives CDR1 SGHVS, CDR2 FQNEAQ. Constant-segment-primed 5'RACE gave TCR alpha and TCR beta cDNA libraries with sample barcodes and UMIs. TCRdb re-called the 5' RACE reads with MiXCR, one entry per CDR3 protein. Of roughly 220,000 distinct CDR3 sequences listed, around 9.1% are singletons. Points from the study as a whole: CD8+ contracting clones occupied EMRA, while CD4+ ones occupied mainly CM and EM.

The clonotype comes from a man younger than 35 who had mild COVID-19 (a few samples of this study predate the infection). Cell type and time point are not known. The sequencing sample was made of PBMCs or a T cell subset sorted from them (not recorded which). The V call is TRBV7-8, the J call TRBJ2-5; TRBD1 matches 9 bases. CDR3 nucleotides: TGTGCCAGCAGCTTAGACAGGGGGCGTCAAGAGACCCAGTACTTC. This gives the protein CASSLDRGRQETQYF.